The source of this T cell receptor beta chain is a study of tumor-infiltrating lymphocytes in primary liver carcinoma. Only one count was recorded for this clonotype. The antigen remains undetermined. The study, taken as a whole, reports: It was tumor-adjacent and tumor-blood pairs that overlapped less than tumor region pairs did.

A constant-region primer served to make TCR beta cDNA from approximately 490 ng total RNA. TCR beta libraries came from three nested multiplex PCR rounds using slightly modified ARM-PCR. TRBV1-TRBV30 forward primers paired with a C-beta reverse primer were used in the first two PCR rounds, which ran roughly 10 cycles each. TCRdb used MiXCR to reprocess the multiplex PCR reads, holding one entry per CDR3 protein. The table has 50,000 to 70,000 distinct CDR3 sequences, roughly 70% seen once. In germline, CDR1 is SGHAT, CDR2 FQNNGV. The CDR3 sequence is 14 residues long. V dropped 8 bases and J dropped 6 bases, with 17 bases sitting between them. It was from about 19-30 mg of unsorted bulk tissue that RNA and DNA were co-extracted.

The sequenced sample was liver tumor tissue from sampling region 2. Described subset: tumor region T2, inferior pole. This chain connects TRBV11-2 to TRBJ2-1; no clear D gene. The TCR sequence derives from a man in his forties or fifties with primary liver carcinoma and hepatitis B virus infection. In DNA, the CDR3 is TGTGCCAGCGGCGGTCCGACTGGTTCCAATGAGCAGTTCTTC. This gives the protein CASGGPTGSNEQFF.